The clone carrying this T cell receptor beta chain was seen a handful of times. This sample was taken from a study of T-cell reconstitution after alpha-beta-depleted transplantation in children. The CDR3 totals 14 residues. From germline, CDR1 is DFQATT and CDR2 SNEGSKA (reference sequence). V was pared by 5 bases and J by 4 bases, with 15 bases between. The library targeted TCRbeta and was prepared with unique molecular identifiers. MiXCR, applied by TCRdb to the PCR reads, yields one record per CDR3 protein. Altogether hundreds of thousands of distinct CDR3 sequences are present, around 12% being singletons, with the ten largest covering more than 5.5%.

The source is a human donor who donated a stem cell graft to a child with combined immunodeficiency. This specimen was PBMCs from the stem cell graft donor, taken from the stem cell graft. The rearrangement joins TRBV20-1 to TRBJ2-1; D assignment may be TRBD1 or TRBD2 (6 bases each). DNA for the CDR3: TGCAGTGCTTCTTGGGGGGCCCTTTACAATGAGCAGTTCTTC. Translating it yields CSASWGALYNEQFF.